This T cell receptor (beta chain) was recorded in a study of CD8+ T cells in alopecia areata. Trimming stripped 5 bases from V and 8 bases from J, with 10 bases between. The V gene's germline CDR1 is SGHRS and CDR2 YFSETQ. The CDR3 loop spans 11 amino acids. This clone appeared a single time. RNA extraction and reverse transcription yielded cDNA as sequencing template. Data came from immunoSEQ multiplex PCR; TCRdb stores just in-frame clones and leaves some out. The sample contains some 30,000 clones, more than 55% of which appear only once. Sequencing input: NKG2D-high CD8+ T cells sorted from blood. This sequence joins TRBV5-1 and TRBJ1-1; tentative D call: TRBD1 (5 bases). The TCR comes from a human donor with alopecia areata. The CDR3 spells CASRPGAEAFF. The CDR3 bases are TGCGCCAGCAGGCCCGGGGCCGAAGCTTTCTTT.